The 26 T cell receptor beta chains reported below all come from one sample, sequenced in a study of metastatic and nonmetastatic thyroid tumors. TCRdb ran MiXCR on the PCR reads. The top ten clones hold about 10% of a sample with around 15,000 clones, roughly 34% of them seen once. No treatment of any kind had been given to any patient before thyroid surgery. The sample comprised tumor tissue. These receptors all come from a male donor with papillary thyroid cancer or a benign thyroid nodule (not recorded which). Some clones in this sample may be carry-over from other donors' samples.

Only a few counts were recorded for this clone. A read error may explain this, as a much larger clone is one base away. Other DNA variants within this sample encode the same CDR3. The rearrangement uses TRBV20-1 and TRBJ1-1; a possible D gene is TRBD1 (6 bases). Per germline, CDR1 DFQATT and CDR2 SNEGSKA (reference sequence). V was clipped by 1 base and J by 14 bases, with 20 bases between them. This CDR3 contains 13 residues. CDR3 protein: CSARAPFTGGAFF. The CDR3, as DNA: TGCAGTGCTAGAGCCCCTTTTACCGGGGGGGCCTTCTTT.

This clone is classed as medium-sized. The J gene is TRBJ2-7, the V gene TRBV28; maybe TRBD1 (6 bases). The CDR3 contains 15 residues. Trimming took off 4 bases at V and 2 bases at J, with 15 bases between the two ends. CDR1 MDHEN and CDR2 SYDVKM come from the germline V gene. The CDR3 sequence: CASSSPGRGTYEQYF. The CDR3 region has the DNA TGTGCCAGCAGTTCCCCGGGCAGGGGAACCTACGAGCAGTACTTC.

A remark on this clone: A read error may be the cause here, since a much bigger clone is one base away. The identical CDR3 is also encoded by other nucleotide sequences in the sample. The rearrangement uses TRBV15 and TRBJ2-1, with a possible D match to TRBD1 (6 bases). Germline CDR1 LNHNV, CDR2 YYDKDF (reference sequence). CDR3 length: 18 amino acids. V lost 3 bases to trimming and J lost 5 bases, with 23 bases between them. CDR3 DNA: TGTGCCACCAGCAGGAATACGCACCTAGCTGGGGGCGACAATGAGCAGTTCTTC. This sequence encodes CATSRNTHLAGGDNEQFF.

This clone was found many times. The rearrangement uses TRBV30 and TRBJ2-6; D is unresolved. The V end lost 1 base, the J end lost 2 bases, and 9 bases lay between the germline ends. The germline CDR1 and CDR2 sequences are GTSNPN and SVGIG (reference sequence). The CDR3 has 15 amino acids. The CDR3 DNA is TGTGCCTGGAGTGCATACACTACTGGGGCCAACGTCCTGACTTTC. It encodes CAWSAYTTGANVLTF. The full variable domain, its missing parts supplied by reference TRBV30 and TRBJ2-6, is SQTIHQWPATLVQPVGSPLSLECTVEGTSNPNLYWYRQAAGRGLQLLFYSVGIGQISSEVPQNLSASRPQDRQFILSSKKLLLSDSGFYLCAWSAYTTGANVLTFGAGSRLTVL.

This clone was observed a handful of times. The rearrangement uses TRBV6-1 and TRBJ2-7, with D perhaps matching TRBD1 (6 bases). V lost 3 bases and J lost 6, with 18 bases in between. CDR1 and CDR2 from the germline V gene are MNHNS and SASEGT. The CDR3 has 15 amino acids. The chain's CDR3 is CASSDASGTTSEQYF. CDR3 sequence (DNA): TGTGCCAGCAGTGACGCGTCCGGGACAACTAGCGAGCAGTACTTC.

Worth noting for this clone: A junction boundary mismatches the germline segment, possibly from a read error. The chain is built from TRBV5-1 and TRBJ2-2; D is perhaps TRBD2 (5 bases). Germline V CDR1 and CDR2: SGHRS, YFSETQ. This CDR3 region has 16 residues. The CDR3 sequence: CASSLELACLTWELFF. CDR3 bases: TGCGCCAGCAGCTTGGAGTTAGCGTGTCTCACCTGGGAGCTGTTTTTT.

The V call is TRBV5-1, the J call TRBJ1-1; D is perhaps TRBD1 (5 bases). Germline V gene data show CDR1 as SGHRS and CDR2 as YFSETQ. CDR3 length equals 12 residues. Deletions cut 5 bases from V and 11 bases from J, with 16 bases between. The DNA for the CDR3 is TGCGCCAGCAGACAGGACACCATGAGTGCTTTCTTT. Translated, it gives CASRQDTMSAFF.

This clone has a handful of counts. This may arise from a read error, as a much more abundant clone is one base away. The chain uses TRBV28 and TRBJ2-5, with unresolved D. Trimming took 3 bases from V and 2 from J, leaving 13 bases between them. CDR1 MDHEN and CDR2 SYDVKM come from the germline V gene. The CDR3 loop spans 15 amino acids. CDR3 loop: CASSFSSSGQETQYF. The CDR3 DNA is TGTGCCAGCAGTTTTAGCTCCAGTGGTCAAGAGACCCAGTACTTC.

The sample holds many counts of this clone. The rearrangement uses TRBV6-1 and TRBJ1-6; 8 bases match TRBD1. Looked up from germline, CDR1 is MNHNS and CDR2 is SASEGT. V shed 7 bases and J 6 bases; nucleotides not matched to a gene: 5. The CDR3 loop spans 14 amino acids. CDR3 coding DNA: TGTGCCAGCACCCGGACAGGGTCTAATTCACCCCTCCACTTT. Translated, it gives CASTRTGSNSPLHF.

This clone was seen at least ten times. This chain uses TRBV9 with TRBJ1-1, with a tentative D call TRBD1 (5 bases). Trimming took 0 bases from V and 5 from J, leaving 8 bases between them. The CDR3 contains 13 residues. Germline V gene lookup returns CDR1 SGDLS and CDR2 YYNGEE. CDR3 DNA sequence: TGTGCCAGCAGCGTAGAGGGGAAAACTGAAGCTTTCTTT. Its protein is CASSVEGKTEAFF.

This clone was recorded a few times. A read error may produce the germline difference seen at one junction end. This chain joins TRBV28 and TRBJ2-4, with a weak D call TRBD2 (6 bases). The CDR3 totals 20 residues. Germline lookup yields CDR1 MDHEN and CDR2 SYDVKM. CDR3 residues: CASSLPETGGRSWAKNIQYF. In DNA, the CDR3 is TGTGCCAGCAGTTTACCCGAAACCGGGGGTCGATCCTGGGCCAAGAACATTCAGTACTTC.

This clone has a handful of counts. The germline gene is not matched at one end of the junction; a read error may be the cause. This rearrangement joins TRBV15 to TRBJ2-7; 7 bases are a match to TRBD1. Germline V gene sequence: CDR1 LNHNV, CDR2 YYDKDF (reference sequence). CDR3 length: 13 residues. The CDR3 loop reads CASSLGQYGEQYF. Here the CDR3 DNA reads TGTGCCAGCAGCTTGGGACAGTACGGCGAGCAGTACTTC.

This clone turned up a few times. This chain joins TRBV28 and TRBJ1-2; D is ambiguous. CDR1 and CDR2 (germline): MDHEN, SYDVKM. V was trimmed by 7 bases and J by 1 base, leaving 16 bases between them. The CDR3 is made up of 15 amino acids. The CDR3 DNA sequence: TGTGCCAGCATTCGAGGAGGAGAAAATAACTATGGCTACACCTTC. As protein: CASIRGGENNYGYTF.

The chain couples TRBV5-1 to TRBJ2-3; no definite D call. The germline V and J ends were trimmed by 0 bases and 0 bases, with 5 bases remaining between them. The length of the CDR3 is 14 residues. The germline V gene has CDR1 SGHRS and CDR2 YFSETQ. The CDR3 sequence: CASSLGQSTDTQYF. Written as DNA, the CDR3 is TGCGCCAGCAGCTTGGGGCAGAGCACAGATACGCAGTATTTT.

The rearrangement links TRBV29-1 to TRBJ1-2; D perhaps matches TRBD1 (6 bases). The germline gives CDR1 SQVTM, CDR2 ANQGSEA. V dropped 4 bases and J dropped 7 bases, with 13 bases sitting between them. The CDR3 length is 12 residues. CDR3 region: CSVGKGDFGYTF. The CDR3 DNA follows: TGCAGCGTTGGCAAGGGGGATTTTGGCTACACCTTC.

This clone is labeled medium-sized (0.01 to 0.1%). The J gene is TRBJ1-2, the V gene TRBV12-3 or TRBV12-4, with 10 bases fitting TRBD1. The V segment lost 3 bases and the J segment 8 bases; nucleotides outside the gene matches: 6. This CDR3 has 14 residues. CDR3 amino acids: CASSFPGQGYGYTF. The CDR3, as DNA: TGTGCCAGCAGTTTTCCGGGACAGGGGTACGGCTACACCTTC.

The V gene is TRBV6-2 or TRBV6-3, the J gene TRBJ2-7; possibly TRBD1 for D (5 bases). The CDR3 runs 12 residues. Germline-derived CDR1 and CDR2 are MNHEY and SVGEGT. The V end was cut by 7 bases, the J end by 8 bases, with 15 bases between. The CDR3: CASTEYWGQQYF. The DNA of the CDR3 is TGTGCCAGCACTGAATACTGGGGCCAGCAGTACTTC.

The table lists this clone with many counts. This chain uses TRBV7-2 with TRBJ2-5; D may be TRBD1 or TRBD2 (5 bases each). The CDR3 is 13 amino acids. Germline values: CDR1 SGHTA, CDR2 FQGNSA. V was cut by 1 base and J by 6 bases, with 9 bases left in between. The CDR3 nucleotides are TGTGCCAGCAGCTTAGAGGGGAGACAGACCCAGTACTTC. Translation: CASSLEGRQTQYF.

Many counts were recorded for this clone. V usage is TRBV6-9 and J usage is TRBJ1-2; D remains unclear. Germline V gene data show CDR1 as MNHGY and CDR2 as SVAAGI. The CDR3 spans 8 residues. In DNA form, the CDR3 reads TGTGCTAACTATGGCTACACCTTC. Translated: CANYGYTF.

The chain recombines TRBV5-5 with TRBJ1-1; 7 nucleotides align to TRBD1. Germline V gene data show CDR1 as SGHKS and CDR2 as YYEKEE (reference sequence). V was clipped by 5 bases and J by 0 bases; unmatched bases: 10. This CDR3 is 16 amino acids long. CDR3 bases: TGTGCCAGCAGGTCAGGGGGGACGTTGGTGAACACTGAAGCTTTCTTT. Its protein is CASRSGGTLVNTEAFF.

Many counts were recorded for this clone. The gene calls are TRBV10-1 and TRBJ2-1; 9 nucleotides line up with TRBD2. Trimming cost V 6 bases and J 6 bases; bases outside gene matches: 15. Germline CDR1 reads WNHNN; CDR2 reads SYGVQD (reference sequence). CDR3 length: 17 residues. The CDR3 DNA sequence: TGCGCCAGCAGCAGGGAGAAAGGGACTAGCTCTTCCAATGAGCAGTTCTTC. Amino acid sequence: CASSREKGTSSSNEQFF.

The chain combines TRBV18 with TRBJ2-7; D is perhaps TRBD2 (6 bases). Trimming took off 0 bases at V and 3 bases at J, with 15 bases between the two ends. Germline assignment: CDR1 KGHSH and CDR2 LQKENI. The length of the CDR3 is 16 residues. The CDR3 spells CASSPPGSGSIYEQYF. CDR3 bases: TGTGCCAGCTCACCACCGGGTAGCGGTAGTATCTACGAGCAGTACTTC. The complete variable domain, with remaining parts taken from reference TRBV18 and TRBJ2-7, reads NAGVMQNPRHLVRRRGQEARLRCSPMKGHSHVYWYRQLPEEGLKFMVYLQKENIIDESGMPKERFSAEFPKEGPSILRIQQVVRGDSAAYFCASSPPGSGSIYEQYFGPGTRLTVT.

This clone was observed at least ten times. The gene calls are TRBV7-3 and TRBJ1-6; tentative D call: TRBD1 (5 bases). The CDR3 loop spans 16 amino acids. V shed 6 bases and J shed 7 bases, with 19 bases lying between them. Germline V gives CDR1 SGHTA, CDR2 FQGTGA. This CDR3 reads CASSRDQGEGNSPLHF. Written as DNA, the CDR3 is TGTGCCAGCAGTCGAGATCAGGGCGAGGGGAATTCACCCCTCCACTTT.

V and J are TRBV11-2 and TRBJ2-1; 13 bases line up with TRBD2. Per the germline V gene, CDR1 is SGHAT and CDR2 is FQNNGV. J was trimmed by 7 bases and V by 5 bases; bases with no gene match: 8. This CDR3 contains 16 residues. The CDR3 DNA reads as TGTGCCAGCAGCGAGACTAGCGGGAGGATTGTAAATGAGCAGTTCTTC. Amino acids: CASSETSGRIVNEQFF.

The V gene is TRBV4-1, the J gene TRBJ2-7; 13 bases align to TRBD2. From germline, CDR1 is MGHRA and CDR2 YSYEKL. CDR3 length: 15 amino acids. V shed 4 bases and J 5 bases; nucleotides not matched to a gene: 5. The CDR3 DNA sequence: TGCGCCAGCAGCCCGACTAGCGGGAGGTACCACGAGCAGTACTTC. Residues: CASSPTSGRYHEQYF.

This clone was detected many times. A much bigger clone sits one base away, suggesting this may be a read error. DNA of the CDR3: TGCGCCAGCAACTTGGGTCTCAGGGATAGCAATCAGCCCCAGCATTTT. This codes for CASNLGLRDSNQPQHF. The J gene is TRBJ1-5, the V gene TRBV5-1; perhaps TRBD1 as D (5 bases). Per germline, CDR1 SGHRS and CDR2 YFSETQ. The CDR3 is 16 residues long.